This entry concerns a single T cell receptor (beta chain). What it recognizes is unknown. These data originate in a study of CD4+ T cells in melanoma. Germline CDR1 is SNHLY and CDR2 is FYNNEI. Deletions cut 2 bases from V and 5 bases from J, with 6 bases between. The CDR3 is made up of 12 amino acids. Study results and caveats: CD8+ T cell, macrophage and B cell function reportedly correlated with neoantigen-specific CD4+ T cells. Neoantigen-specific CD4+ T cells in melanoma reportedly had diverse differentiation states.

TCRdb's table, derived via immunoSEQ multiplex PCR, lists solely in-frame clones and lacks some. Found here are around 10,000 clones, roughly 69% of them singletons; the top ten hold about a quarter. The sequencing sample was made of tumor tissue. This receptor was identified in a human donor with melanoma. The V gene is TRBV2, the J gene TRBJ1-1; D is unresolved. In DNA, the CDR3 is TGTGCCAGCAGTGAAACCAGGACTGAAGCTTTCTTT. Translation gives CASSETRTEAFF.